What follows are 8 T cell receptor delta chains derived from one specimen sequenced in a study of gamma-delta T cells after stem cell transplantation. TCRdb re-identified clones in the RT-PCR reads via CATT. The sample has 1,400 or so delta-chain clones; around 2.1% are singletons. The sample taken for sequencing was gamma-delta T cells. Source of these receptors: a human donor. It is not recorded whose cells these are; they may come from a transplant donor.

A word on this clone: Only one base separates this from a far larger clonotype, so it likely reflects a read error. The V and J genes are TRDV3 and TRDJ1, with 8 bases aligning to TRDD3. The V and J ends lost 5 bases and 4 bases, in that order; junction bases with no gene match: 18. The CDR3 length is 16 residues. The germline V gene has CDR1 TVYSNPD and CDR2 GDNSRS (reference sequence). DNA for the CDR3: TGTGCCCATAGGCTCTGGGGGACACCGTACATCGATAAACTCATCTTT. Its protein product is CAHRLWGTPYIDKLIF. Using reference TRDV3 and TRDJ1 for the parts outside the CDR3, the full variable domain is CDKVTQSSPDQTVASGSEVVLLCTYDTVYSNPDLFWYRIRPDYSFQFVFYGDNSRSEGADFTQGRFSVKHILTQKAFHLVISPVRTEDSATYYCAHRLWGTPYIDKLIFGKGTRVTVEP.

This clone was counted between two and nine times. Just one base apart from a much larger clone, this may be a read error. The sample holds other DNA sequences that translate to the same CDR3. The chain recombines TRDV1 with TRDJ1; D may be TRDD3 (5 bases). Trimming pared 0 bases from V and 4 bases from J, leaving 15 bases between. Germline CDR1 TSWWSYY, CDR2 QGS. This CDR3 spans 16 amino acids. CDR3 sequence reads: CALGELGRGRSDKLIF. CDR3 sequence (DNA): TGTGCTCTTGGGGAACTGGGGAGAGGGCGGAGCGATAAACTCATCTTT.

This clone has more than one count but fewer than ten. The translation of this DNA and the TCRdb protein of a much larger clone differ at residue 13, probably owing to a read error; the protein shown here is translated from the DNA. The chain combines TRDV2 with TRDJ1; D is unclear. CDR1 is GEAIGNYY and CDR2 is EKD in the germline V gene. The CDR3 runs to 15 residues. Here the CDR3 DNA reads TGTGCCTGTATTCTTGTACCCGGCGAGGACGATAAACCCATCTTT. Translated: CACILVPGEDDKPIF.

This clone was seen only a few times. Since a much larger clone is just one base distant, this may be a read error. Additional DNA sequences in this sample encode the identical CDR3. The chain links TRDV1 to TRDJ1, with 11 bases that match TRDD3. CDR3 length equals 29 residues. From germline, CDR1 is TSWWSYY and CDR2 QGS. The CDR3 here is CALGEPDLPLYWGIAPVLGDSPATDKLIF. The CDR3 bases are TGTGCCCTTGGGGAACCTGATTTGCCCCTGTACTGGGGGATAGCCCCTGTACTGGGGGATAGCCCCGCTACCGATAAACTCATCTTT.

As for this clone: This likely reflects a read error, since a far larger clone is one base away. Other DNA sequences in this sample translate to the same CDR3. This chain uses TRDV2 with TRDJ1; unclear D gene. CDR3 length: 15 residues. Germline CDR1 and CDR2: GEAIGNYY and EKD. V was shortened by 0 bases and J by 1 base, with 11 bases between the two germline ends. As DNA, the CDR3 is TGTGCCTGTGACACCGTGGGAGAAGTCACCGATAAACTCATCTTT. Its protein is CACDTVGEVTDKLIF.

This clone was seen at least ten times. The V gene is TRDV1, the J gene TRDJ1, with 11 bases matching TRDD3. The CDR3 sequence is 27 residues long. Per the germline V gene, CDR1 is TSWWSYY and CDR2 is QGS. The J segment lost 3 bases and the V segment lost 1 base, leaving 37 bases of the junction unmatched. The CDR3 loop reads CALGEPNRPSYDFPPYWGIGSADKLIF. The DNA of the CDR3 is TGTGCTCTTGGGGAACCAAATCGGCCTTCCTACGATTTTCCACCTTACTGGGGGATAGGAAGTGCCGATAAACTCATCTTT.

On this clone: This may stem from a read error, because a much larger clone lies one nucleotide away. The chain links TRDV3 to TRDJ1, with TRDD3 matching 8 bases. CDR3 length equals 15 residues. V was clipped by 1 base and J by 8 bases; unmatched bases: 15. Germline V gene data show CDR1 as TVYSNPD and CDR2 as GDNSRS (reference sequence). Here the CDR3 reads CAFKSYEWGMLKLIF. DNA for the CDR3: TGTGCCTTTAAGTCCTACGAGTGGGGGATGTTGAAACTCATCTTT.

In its sample, this clone ranks as large. This same CDR3 is encoded by further DNA sequences in the sample. The chain links TRDV2 to TRDJ1; no definite D call. The CDR3 sequence is 15 residues long. Germline CDR1 reads GEAIGNYY; CDR2 reads EKD. Trimming shortened V by 3 bases and J by 0 bases, and 13 bases separated the two germline ends. CDR3 residues: CACDPLAPYTDKLIF. CDR3 in DNA: TGTGCCTGTGACCCCCTCGCCCCGTACACCGATAAACTCATCTTT.